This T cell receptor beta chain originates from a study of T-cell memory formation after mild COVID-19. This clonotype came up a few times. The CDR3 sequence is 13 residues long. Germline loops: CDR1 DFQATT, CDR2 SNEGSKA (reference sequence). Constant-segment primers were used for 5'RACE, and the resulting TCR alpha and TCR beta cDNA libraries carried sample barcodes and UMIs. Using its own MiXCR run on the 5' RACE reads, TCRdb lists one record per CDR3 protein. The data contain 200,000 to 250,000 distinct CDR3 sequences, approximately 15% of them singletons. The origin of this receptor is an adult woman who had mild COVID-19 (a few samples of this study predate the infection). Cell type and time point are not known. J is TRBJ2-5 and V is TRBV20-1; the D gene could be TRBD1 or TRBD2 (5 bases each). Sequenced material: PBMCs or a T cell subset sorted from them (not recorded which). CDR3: CRAQAGGQETQYF. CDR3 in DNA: TGCAGGGCCCAGGCTGGGGGCCAAGAGACCCAGTACTTC.